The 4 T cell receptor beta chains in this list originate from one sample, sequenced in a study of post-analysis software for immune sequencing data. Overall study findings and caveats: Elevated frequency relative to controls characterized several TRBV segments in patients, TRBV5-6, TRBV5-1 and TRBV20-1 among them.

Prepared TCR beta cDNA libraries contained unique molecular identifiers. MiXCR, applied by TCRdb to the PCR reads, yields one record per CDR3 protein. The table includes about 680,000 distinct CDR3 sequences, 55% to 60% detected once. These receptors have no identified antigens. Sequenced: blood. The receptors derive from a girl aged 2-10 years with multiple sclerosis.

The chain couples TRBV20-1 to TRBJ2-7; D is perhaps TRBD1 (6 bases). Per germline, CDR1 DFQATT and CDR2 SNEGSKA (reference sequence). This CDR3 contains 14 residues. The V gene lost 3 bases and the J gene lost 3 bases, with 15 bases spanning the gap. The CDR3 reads CSASNRDPLYEQYF. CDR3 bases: TGCAGTGCTAGTAACAGGGACCCCCTCTACGAGCAGTACTTC.

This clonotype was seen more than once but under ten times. CDR3 region: CASRGTAPLGEQYF. CDR3 DNA: TGTGCCAGCAGGGGGACTGCCCCTCTGGGAGAGCAGTACTTC. J is TRBJ2-5 and V is TRBV12-3 or TRBV12-4, with D possibly TRBD2 on 6 matching bases. Trimming pared 6 bases from V and 11 bases from J, leaving 22 bases between. CDR3 size: 14 residues.

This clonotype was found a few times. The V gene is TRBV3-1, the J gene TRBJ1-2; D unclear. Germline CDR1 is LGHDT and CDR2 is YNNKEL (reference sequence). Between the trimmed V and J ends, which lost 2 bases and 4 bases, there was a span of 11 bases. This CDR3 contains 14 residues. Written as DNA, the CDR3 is TGTGCCAGCAGCCAAATGGGAGATACCTATGGCTACACCTTC. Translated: CASSQMGDTYGYTF. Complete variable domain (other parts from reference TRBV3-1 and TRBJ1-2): DTAVSQTPKYLVTQMGNDKSIKCEQNLGHDTMYWYKQDSKKFLKIMFSYNNKELIINETVPNRFSPKSPDKAHLNLHINSLELGDSAVYFCASSQMGDTYGYTFGSGTRLTVV.

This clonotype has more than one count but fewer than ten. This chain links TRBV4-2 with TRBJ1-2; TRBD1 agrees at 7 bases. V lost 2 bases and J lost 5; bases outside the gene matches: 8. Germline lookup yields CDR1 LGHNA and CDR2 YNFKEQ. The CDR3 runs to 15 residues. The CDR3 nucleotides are TGTGCCAGCAGCCAATCAGGGGGATCAGGATATGGCTACACCTTC. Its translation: CASSQSGGSGYGYTF.